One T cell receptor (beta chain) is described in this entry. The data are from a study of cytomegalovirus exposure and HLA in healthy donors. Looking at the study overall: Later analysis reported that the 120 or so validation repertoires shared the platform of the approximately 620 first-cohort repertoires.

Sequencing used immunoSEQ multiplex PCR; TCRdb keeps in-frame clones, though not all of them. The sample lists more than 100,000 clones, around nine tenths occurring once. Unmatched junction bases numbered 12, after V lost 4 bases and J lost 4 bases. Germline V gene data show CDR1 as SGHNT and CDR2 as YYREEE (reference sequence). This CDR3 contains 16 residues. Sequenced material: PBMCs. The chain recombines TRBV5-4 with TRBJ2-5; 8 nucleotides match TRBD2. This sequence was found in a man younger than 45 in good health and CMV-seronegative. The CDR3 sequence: CASSPGGAGEAETQYF. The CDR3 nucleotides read TGTGCCAGCAGCCCTGGGGGAGCGGGAGAAGCAGAGACCCAGTACTTC.